A selection of T cell receptor beta chains follows, all from one sample in a study of blood T cell repertoires in COVID-19. Method: immunoSEQ multiplex PCR; TCRdb's copy keeps in-frame clones and lacks some. The profile shows a few hundred thousand clones, around nine tenths of them singletons. Sequences were obtained from PBMCs or T cells enriched from blood (not recorded which). The source is a woman in her twenties or thirties who had recovered from COVID-19. The CDR3 runs from the conserved cysteine through the conserved F or W. The D gene is left open where the match is weak. Expanded clones get a size class; other rows say once, few or many, or leave the size out.

clone size: -; CDR3 length: 15; J gene: TRBJ2-2; D gene: TRBD1; V gene: TRBV19; CDR3 DNA: TGTGCCAGTAGTATCGGGACAGGGTTTACCGGGGAGCTGTTTTTT; CDR3 protein: CASSIGTGFTGELFF
clone size: -; CDR3 length: 14; J gene: TRBJ1-5; D gene: -; V gene: TRBV6-5; CDR3 DNA: TGTGCCAGCAGTTCAATACCGGGGAGTCAGCCCCAGCATTTT; CDR3 protein: CASSSIPGSQPQHF
clone size: -; CDR3 length: 17; J gene: TRBJ1-5; D gene: TRBD1; V gene: TRBV12-5; CDR3 DNA: TGTGCTAGTGGTTTGATACAGGGGGGCAGGGGGGGTCAGCCCCAGCATTTT; CDR3 protein: CASGLIQGGRGGQPQHF
clone size: few; CDR3 length: 13; J gene: TRBJ2-2; D gene: -; V gene: TRBV5-1; CDR3 DNA: TGCGCCAGCAGCCCACAGTTTACCGGGGAGCTGTTTTTT; CDR3 protein: CASSPQFTGELFF
clone size: -; CDR3 length: 14; J gene: TRBJ2-1; D gene: -; V gene: TRBV5-4; CDR3 DNA: TGTGCCAGCAGCTTGGCTGGTGGCCCCGGGGAGCAGTTCTTC; CDR3 protein: CASSLAGGPGEQFF
clone size: -; CDR3 length: 15; J gene: TRBJ2-7; D gene: TRBD2; V gene: TRBV5-4; CDR3 DNA: TGTGCCAGCAGCGCTGGGGGAGGGCGCTCTTACGAGCAGTACTTC; CDR3 protein: CASSAGGGRSYEQYF
clone size: -; CDR3 length: 16; J gene: TRBJ1-3; D gene: -; V gene: TRBV5-8; CDR3 DNA: TGTGCCAGCAGCTTGGGCCAGGGCAACTCTGGAAACACCATATATTTT; CDR3 protein: CASSLGQGNSGNTIYF
clone size: -; CDR3 length: 14; J gene: TRBJ1-1; D gene: -; V gene: TRBV15; CDR3 DNA: TGTGCCACCAGCAGAGACGCCGGGGACACTGAAGCTTTCTTT; CDR3 protein: CATSRDAGDTEAFF
clone size: -; CDR3 length: 13; J gene: TRBJ2-5; D gene: TRBD1; V gene: TRBV5-1; CDR3 DNA: TGCGCCAGCAGCCAACAGGGGGGAGAGACCCAGTACTTC; CDR3 protein: CASSQQGGETQYF
clone size: -; CDR3 length: 15; J gene: TRBJ1-6; D gene: TRBD1; V gene: TRBV5-4; CDR3 DNA: TGTGCCAGCACCCTGACAGGGCTCAGGGATTCACCCCTCCACTTT; CDR3 protein: CASTLTGLRDSPLHF
clone size: -; CDR3 length: 15; J gene: TRBJ2-7; D gene: -; V gene: TRBV6-5; CDR3 DNA: TGTGCCAGCAGTTACTTTGGGGGGATTTCCCACGAGCAGTACTTC; CDR3 protein: CASSYFGGISHEQYF
clone size: -; CDR3 length: 14; J gene: TRBJ1-2; D gene: -; V gene: TRBV28; CDR3 DNA: TGTGCCACCGAGCGGGAGAGTGGGAGCTATGGCTACACCTTC; CDR3 protein: CATERESGSYGYTF